This T cell receptor (beta chain) was found in a study of regulatory T cells in long-lasting Graves disease. The CDR3 is 14 amino acids. The germline gives CDR1 SNHLY, CDR2 FYNNEI. The V end was cut by 0 bases, the J end by 3 bases, with 6 bases between. In this sample, this clonotype turned up many times. Construction of TCR beta libraries relied on iRepertoire HTBI primers and on Arm-PCR targeting CDR3 regions. TCRdb redid the calling of the multiplex PCR reads with MiXCR, one entry per CDR3 protein. The table lists more than 650,000 distinct CDR3 sequences, 25% to 30% of them singletons. The sample's time point: persistent/refractory GD, antithyroid drugs over 5 years with positive TRAb. PBMC-extracted RNA yielded the TCR library.

This clonotype was sampled from a female donor with Graves disease. This chain connects TRBV2 to TRBJ1-5; D is undetermined. Source: peripheral blood mononuclear cells (PBMCs), taken when the disease was refractory, from a patient treated with antithyroid drugs. CDR3 sequence reads: CASSEAGPNQPQHF. The CDR3 bases are TGTGCCAGCAGTGAAGCTGGGCCCAATCAGCCCCAGCATTTT. Complete variable domain (other parts from reference TRBV2 and TRBJ1-5): EPEVTQTPSHQVTQMGQEVILRCVPISNHLYFYWYRQILGQKVEFLVSFYNNEISEKSEIFDDQFSVERPDGSNFTLKIRSTKLEDSAMYFCASSEAGPNQPQHFGDGTRLSIL.